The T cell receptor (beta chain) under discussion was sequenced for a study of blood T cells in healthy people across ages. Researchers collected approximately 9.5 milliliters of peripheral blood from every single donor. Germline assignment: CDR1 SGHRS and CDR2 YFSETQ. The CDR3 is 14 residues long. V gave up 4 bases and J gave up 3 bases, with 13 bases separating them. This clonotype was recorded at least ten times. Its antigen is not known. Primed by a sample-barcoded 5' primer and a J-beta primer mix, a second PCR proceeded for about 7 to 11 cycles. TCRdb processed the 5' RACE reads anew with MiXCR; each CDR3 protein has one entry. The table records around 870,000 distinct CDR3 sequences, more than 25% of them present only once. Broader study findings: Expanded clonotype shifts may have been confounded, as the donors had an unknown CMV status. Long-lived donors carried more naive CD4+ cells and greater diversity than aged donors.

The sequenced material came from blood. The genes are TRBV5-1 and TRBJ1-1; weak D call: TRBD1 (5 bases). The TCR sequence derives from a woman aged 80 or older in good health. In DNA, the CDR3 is TGCGCCAGCAGCGGGGGTAGCACTTACACTGAAGCTTTCTTT. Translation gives CASSGGSTYTEAFF.